These 10 T cell receptor beta chains were all obtained from the same sample, sequenced in a study of cytomegalovirus exposure and HLA in healthy donors. The PCR contained 60 Vbeta and 13 Jbeta primers. Sequenced by immunoSEQ multiplex PCR; TCRdb stores in-frame clones only, minus some. The repertoire includes 100,000 to 150,000 clones, around 83% of them detected once, and under 3.5% sits in the top ten. Sequenced input: PBMCs. These receptors were obtained from a man in his fifties in good health and CMV-seronegative.

V and J are TRBV10-1 and TRBJ1-1; D unresolved. The CDR3 runs to 12 residues. Germline CDR1 reads WNHNN; CDR2 reads SYGVQD (reference sequence). With 6 bases removed from V and 1 base from J, the gap between germline ends came to 6 bases. CDR3 in DNA: TGCGCCAGCAGCTTTCCGAACACTGAAGCTTTCTTT. Translation gives CASSFPNTEAFF.

The CDR3 DNA reads TGCGCCAGCGGGAACCCACCGCGGACAGGGGGCGCCGGAACTAATGAAAAACTGTTTTTT. Its protein is CASGNPPRTGGAGTNEKLFF. This rearrangement joins TRBV23-1 to TRBJ1-4, with 11 bases that match TRBD1. TRBV23-1 is noted as an ORF with a role that remains uncertain. J lost 1 base, V lost 8 bases, and 18 bases had no gene match. This CDR3 contains 20 residues.

The J gene is TRBJ1-2, the V gene TRBV5-4; D is undetermined. Trimming cost V 2 bases and J 5 bases, with 22 bases left between them. The CDR3 loop spans 17 amino acids. Germline CDR1 SGHNT, CDR2 YYREEE (reference sequence). CDR3 bases: TGTGCCAGCAGCTTCTCTCGCGGCGGGGAGTGGATATATGGCTACACCTTC. As protein: CASSFSRGGEWIYGYTF.

V usage is TRBV7-9 and J usage is TRBJ1-4; D gene ambiguous. The germline V gene has CDR1 SEHNR and CDR2 FQNEAQ (reference sequence). Trimming left V 4 bases short and J 7 bases short, with 10 bases between. The CDR3 sequence is 13 residues long. This chain's CDR3 is CASSSGHTEKLFF. DNA for the CDR3: TGTGCCAGCAGCTCGGGTCACACTGAAAAACTGTTTTTT.

V is TRBV7-9 and J is TRBJ1-3, with a tentative D call TRBD1 (6 bases). Trimming left V 5 bases short and J 2 bases short, with 16 bases between. Per germline, CDR1 SEHNR and CDR2 FQNEAQ (reference sequence). This CDR3 is 16 amino acids long. CDR3 sequence (DNA): TGTGCCAGCAGCCTAGGTTCTCAGGGGACTGGAAACACCATATATTTT. It translates to CASSLGSQGTGNTIYF.

The chain links TRBV6-1 to TRBJ2-5; 7 bases agree with TRBD2. Germline V CDR1 and CDR2: MNHNS, SASEGT. J was trimmed by 1 base and V by 10 bases; bases with no gene match: 9. CDR3 length equals 14 residues. CDR3 sequence reads: CATRFGGTQETQYF. DNA of the CDR3: TGTGCCACCCGGTTCGGGGGGACCCAAGAGACCCAGTACTTC.

This rearrangement joins TRBV29-1 to TRBJ1-4, with D maybe TRBD1 (5 bases). Looked up from germline, CDR1 is SQVTM and CDR2 is ANQGSEA. V was shortened by 0 bases and J by 4 bases, with 9 bases between the two germline ends. This CDR3 region has 14 residues. CDR3 sequence reads: CSVEDQGDNEKLFF. CDR3 nucleotides: TGCAGCGTTGAAGATCAAGGGGATAATGAAAAACTGTTTTTT.

The chain joins TRBV5-4 to TRBJ2-5, with 11 bases lining up with TRBD1. Germline V CDR1 and CDR2: SGHNT, YYREEE (reference sequence). CDR3 size: 16 residues. The V and J ends lost 1 base and 4 bases, in that order; junction bases with no gene match: 6. Written as DNA, the CDR3 is TGTGCCAGCAGCTTGCCACTTGGGACAGGGGGAGAGACCCAGTACTTC. Translating it yields CASSLPLGTGGETQYF.

The genes are TRBV5-1 and TRBJ2-5, with D possibly being TRBD2 (5 bases). The germline V and J ends were trimmed by 4 bases and 4 bases, with 14 bases remaining between them. The germline CDR1 and CDR2 sequences are SGHRS and YFSETQ. This CDR3 has 14 residues. The CDR3 DNA follows: TGCGCCAGCAGCCGAGGGCCCGGCGGAGAGACCCAGTACTTC. This sequence encodes CASSRGPGGETQYF.

This rearrangement joins TRBV19 to TRBJ2-7, with TRBD1 matching over 7 bases. The CDR3 has 13 amino acids. Germline-derived CDR1 and CDR2 are LNHDA and SQIVND (reference sequence). Trimming at V came to 7 bases and at J to 3 bases, leaving 6 bases not matched to a gene. The CDR3 nucleotides read TGTGCCAGTAAAAATCGGGACAGCTACGAGCAGTACTTC. Amino acids: CASKNRDSYEQYF.